This note documents a single T cell receptor beta chain sequence. The antigen remains unidentified. The data are from a study of T cell repertoires in cytomegalovirus infection. In the study overall: Carrying CMV and the relevant HLA type showed in public TCR beta signatures.

Each CDR3 protein is one row after TCRdb ran MiXCR on the reads. The sample carries some 200,000 distinct CDR3 sequences, approximately 40% recorded once. V was pared by 1 base and J by 0 bases, with 18 bases between. This CDR3 has 19 residues. Specimen: CD8+ T cells from cultured PBMCs, collected from culture after CMV antigen stimulation. The chain links TRBV12-3 or TRBV12-4 to TRBJ2-2; D is possibly TRBD2 (6 bases). This TCR was recovered from a human donor in good health (CMV status not recorded). Some clones in this sample may be carry-over from other donors' samples. Here the CDR3 DNA reads TGTGCCAGCAGTTTAGGCGTCAGGGACTTTATCGCGAACACCGGGGAGCTGTTTTTT. Residues: CASSLGVRDFIANTGELFF.